This paragraph covers one TCR beta chain sequence. CDR1 is MNHNS and CDR2 is SASEGT in the germline V gene. Trimming cost V 3 bases and J 2 bases, with 17 bases left between them. The CDR3 has 16 amino acids. The data belong to a study of blood T cell repertoires in COVID-19. The assay was immunoSEQ multiplex PCR, and TCRdb's table has in-frame clones only and misses some. The repertoire holds some 120,000 clones, with 90% to 95% as singletons. The chain combines TRBV6-1 with TRBJ2-7, with D perhaps matching TRBD2 (6 bases). Material for sequencing was peripheral blood. The sequence was collected from a middle-aged man with COVID-19, enrolled during active disease. The CDR3 here is CASSEEGLAGTYEQYV. CDR3 DNA: TGTGCCAGCAGTGAGGAGGGACTTGCCGGAACCTACGAGCAGTACGTC.